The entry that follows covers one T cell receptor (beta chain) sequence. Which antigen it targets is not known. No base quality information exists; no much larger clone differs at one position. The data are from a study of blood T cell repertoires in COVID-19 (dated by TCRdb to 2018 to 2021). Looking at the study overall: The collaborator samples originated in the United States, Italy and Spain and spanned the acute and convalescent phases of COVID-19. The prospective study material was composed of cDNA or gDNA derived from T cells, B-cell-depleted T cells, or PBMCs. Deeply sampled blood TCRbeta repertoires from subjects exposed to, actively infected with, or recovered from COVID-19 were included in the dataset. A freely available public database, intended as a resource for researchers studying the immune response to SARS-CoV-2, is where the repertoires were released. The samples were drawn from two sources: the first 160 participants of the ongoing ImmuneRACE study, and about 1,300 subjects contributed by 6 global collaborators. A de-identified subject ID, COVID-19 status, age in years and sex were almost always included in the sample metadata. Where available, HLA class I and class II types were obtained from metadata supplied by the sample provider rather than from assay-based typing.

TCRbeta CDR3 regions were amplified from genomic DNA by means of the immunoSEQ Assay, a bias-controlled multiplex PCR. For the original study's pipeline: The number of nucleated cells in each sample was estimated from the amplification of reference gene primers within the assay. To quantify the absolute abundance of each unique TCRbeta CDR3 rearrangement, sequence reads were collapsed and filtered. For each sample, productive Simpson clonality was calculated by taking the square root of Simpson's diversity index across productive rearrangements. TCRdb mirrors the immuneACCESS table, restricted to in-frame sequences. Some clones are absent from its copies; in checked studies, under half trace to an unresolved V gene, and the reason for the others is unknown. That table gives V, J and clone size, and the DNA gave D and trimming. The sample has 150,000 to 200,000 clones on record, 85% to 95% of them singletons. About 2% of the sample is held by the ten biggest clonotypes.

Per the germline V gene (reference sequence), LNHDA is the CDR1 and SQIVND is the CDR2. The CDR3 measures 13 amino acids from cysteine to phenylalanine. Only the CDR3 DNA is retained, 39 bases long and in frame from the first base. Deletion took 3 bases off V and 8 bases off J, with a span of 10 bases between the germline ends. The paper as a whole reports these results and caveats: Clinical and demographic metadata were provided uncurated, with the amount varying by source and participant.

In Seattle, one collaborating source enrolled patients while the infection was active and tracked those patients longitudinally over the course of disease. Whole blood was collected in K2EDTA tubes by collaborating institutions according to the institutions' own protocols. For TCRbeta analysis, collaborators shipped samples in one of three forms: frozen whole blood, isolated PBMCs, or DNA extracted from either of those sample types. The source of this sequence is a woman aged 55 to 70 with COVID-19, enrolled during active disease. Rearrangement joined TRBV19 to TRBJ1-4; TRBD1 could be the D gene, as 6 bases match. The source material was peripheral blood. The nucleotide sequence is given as TGTGCCAGTAGTATCCAGGGGTGGGAAAAACTGTTTTTT. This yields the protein CASSIQGWEKLFF.